One sample yielded the 10 T cell receptor beta chains listed below, sequenced in a study of shared clonotypes between healthy human individuals. Sequencing was performed with immunoSEQ multiplex PCR; in TCRdb, only in-frame clones are kept and a portion is missing. The sample has 500,000 to 650,000 clones, around 80% seen once. Sequences were obtained from PBMCs. The receptor source for this set is a woman aged 40 to 50 in good health. Some clones in this sample may be carry-over from other donors' samples.

This clone appeared a few times. The rearrangement joins TRBV30 to TRBJ1-1; the D is unclear. CDR1 GTSNPN and CDR2 SVGIG come from the germline V gene (reference sequence). The V gene lost 2 bases and the J gene lost 0 bases, with 7 bases spanning the gap. This CDR3 has 13 residues. CDR3 in amino acids: CAWSSNMNTEAFF. CDR3 nucleotides: TGTGCCTGGAGTTCAAACATGAACACTGAAGCTTTCTTT.

This chain joins TRBV4-1 and TRBJ1-1; D not certain. There are 14 residues in the CDR3. The germline V and J ends were trimmed by 0 bases and 1 base, with 6 bases remaining between them. The V gene's germline CDR1 is MGHRA and CDR2 YSYEKL. The CDR3 sequence is CASSQENRNTEAFF. In nucleotides, the CDR3 is TGCGCCAGCAGCCAAGAAAACAGGAACACTGAAGCTTTCTTT.

The V and J genes are TRBV5-1 and TRBJ2-5; no clear D. Germline V gene sequence: CDR1 SGHRS, CDR2 YFSETQ. Trimming took off 2 bases at V and 5 bases at J, with 4 bases between the two ends. The CDR3 has 11 residues. This CDR3 is CASSFEETQYF. In nucleotides, the CDR3 is TGCGCCAGCAGCTTTGAGGAGACCCAGTACTTC. Combining the CDR3 with reference TRBV5-1 and TRBJ2-5 gives the whole variable domain KAGVTQTPRYLIKTRGQQVTLSCSPISGHRSVSWYQQTPGQGLQFLFEYFSETQRNKGNFPGRFSGRQFSNSRSEMNVSTLELGDSALYLCASSFEETQYFGPGTRLLVL.

This clone has a handful of counts. DNA of the CDR3: TGTGCCAGCAGCCCGGGACAGGGAGGGGCCGGGGAGCTGTTTTTT. Its protein is CASSPGQGGAGELFF. The J gene is TRBJ2-2, the V gene TRBV6-4, with TRBD1 matching over 9 bases. The CDR3 sequence is 15 residues long. Germline V gene sequence: CDR1 MRHNA, CDR2 SNTAGT. Trimming removed 6 bases from V and 6 bases from J; junction bases left unmatched: 8.

The chain carries TRBV12-5 and TRBJ1-2, with a possible D match to TRBD1 (6 bases). The CDR3 is 14 amino acids. The germline CDR1 and CDR2 sequences are LGHNT and FRNRAP. Deletions cut 6 bases from V and 4 bases from J, with 15 bases between. As DNA, the CDR3 is TGTGCTAGTGGGATACCGGGACAAATCTATGGCTACACCTTC. Translating it yields CASGIPGQIYGYTF.

The genes are TRBV28 and TRBJ2-7; D may be TRBD1 (6 bases). CDR3 size: 12 residues. Germline V lookup: CDR1 MDHEN, CDR2 SYDVKM. The ends were cut back, 10 bases at V and 4 bases at J, with 14 bases in the middle. The CDR3 sequence is CATTRTAYEQYF. CDR3 coding DNA: TGTGCCACCACGCGGACAGCTTACGAGCAGTACTTC.

The chain links TRBV9 to TRBJ2-1; 8 bases agree with TRBD2. Germline trimming cut 4 bases from V and 9 bases from J; bases unmatched to any gene: 12. Germline CDR1 is SGDLS and CDR2 is YYNGEE. CDR3 size: 15 residues. The CDR3 protein is CASSPAGGAGSEQFF. CDR3 coding DNA: TGTGCCAGCAGCCCCGCCGGGGGGGCGGGCAGTGAGCAGTTCTTC.

V gene TRBV29-1 combines with J gene TRBJ2-2; D may be TRBD2 (6 bases). The CDR3 has 14 residues. Germline CDR1 is SQVTM and CDR2 is ANQGSEA. Trimming left V 5 bases short and J 4 bases short, with 14 bases between. DNA for the CDR3: TGCAGCGTTACCCTAGCGTGGACCACCGGGGAGCTGTTTTTT. Translating gives CSVTLAWTTGELFF.

The rearrangement joins TRBV15 to TRBJ2-6; TRBD1 matches 8 bases. J gave up 1 base and V 3 bases, and 11 bases lay outside the gene matches. Germline lookup yields CDR1 LNHNV and CDR2 YYDKDF (reference sequence). This CDR3 has 19 amino acids. CDR3 loop: CATSRGSGGPVSGANVLTF. DNA of the CDR3: TGTGCCACCAGCAGGGGGTCAGGGGGCCCGGTGTCTGGGGCCAACGTCCTGACTTTC.

The chain is built from TRBV7-8 and TRBJ2-1, with D possibly being TRBD2 (6 bases). The germline V and J ends were trimmed by 4 bases and 0 bases, with 13 bases remaining between them. Germline values: CDR1 SGHVS, CDR2 FQNEAQ. The CDR3 loop spans 16 amino acids. The CDR3, as DNA: TGTGCCAGCAGCTCCACTAGCTTCAACTCCTACAATGAGCAGTTCTTC. Translated, it gives CASSSTSFNSYNEQFF.